This T cell receptor beta chain came from a study of cytomegalovirus exposure and HLA in healthy donors. Primers for the PCR totalled 60 Vbeta and 13 Jbeta. Data came from immunoSEQ multiplex PCR; TCRdb stores just in-frame clones and leaves some out. This table has 130,000 or so clones, 88% appearing once. The germline V gene has CDR1 SEHNR and CDR2 FQNEAQ (reference sequence). The CDR3 is made up of 11 amino acids. Trimming cost V 5 bases and J 9 bases, with 8 bases left between them. V gene TRBV7-9 combines with J gene TRBJ2-1; D is ambiguous. The sequenced sample consisted of PBMCs. This receptor was taken from a woman aged 40 to 50 in good health and CMV-seronegative. CDR3 region: CASSVFSEQFF. CDR3 sequence (DNA): TGTGCCAGCAGCGTCTTTAGTGAGCAGTTCTTC.